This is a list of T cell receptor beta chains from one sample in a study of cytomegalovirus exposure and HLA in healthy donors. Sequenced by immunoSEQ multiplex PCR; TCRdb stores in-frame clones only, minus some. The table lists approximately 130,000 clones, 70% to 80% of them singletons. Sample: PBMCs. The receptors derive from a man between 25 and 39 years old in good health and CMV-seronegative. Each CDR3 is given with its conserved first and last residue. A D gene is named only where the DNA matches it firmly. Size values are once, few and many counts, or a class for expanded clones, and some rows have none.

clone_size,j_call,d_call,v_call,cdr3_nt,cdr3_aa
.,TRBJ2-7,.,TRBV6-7,TGTGCCAGCAGTACCCCGGACTTTCTGAGCTCCTACGAGCAGTACTTC,CASSTPDFLSSYEQYF
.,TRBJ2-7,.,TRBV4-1,TGCGCCAGCAGCCAAATCACGGACAGCTCCTACGAGCAGTACTTC,CASSQITDSSYEQYF
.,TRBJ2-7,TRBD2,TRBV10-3,TGTGCCATCAGTGAGTCGGTTAGCGGGAAGAACGAGCAGTACTTC,CAISESVSGKNEQYF
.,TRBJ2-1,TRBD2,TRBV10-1,TGCGCCAGCAGTTATCGGACTAGCGGGAGTGGAAATGAGCAGTTCTTC,CASSYRTSGSGNEQFF
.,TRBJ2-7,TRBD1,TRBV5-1,TGCGCCAGCAGCTTGCTAGCTACAGGGGATTTCCACGAGCAGTACTTC,CASSLLATGDFHEQYF
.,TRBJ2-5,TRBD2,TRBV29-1,TGCAGCGTTCAGCGGGGGGCACAAGAGACCCGGTACTTC,CSVQRGAQETRYF
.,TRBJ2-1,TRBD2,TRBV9,TGTGCCAGCAGCCCGGGACTAGTAGAGTACAATGAGCAGTTCTTC,CASSPGLVEYNEQFF
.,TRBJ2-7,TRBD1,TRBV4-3,TGCGCCAGCAGCCAAGGGGACAGGGGATCGTTCGAGCAGTACTTC,CASSQGDRGSFEQYF
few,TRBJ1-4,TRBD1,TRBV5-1,TGCGCCAGCAGCGGAGAACAGGGGGTCGGTGAAAAACTGTTTTTT,CASSGEQGVGEKLFF
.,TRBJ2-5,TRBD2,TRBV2,TGTGCCAGCAGTGCCGGGACTAGCGGGAGAGCGGGAGAGACCCAGTACTTC,CASSAGTSGRAGETQYF
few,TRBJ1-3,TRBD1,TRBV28,TGTGCCAGCACCCCGACAGGGCCGAGGGGAAACACCATATATTTT,CASTPTGPRGNTIYF
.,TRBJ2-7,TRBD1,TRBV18,TGTGCCAGCTCACCCCCGGGACAGACCTACGAGCAGTACTTC,CASSPPGQTYEQYF
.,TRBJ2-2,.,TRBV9,TGTGCCAGCAGCGTACTTGGCGGGGTGAACACCGGGGAGCTGTTTTTT,CASSVLGGVNTGELFF
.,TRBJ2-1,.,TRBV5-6,TGTGCCAGCAGCTTCAGGAGGGTTTCTGGTGAGCAGTTCTTC,CASSFRRVSGEQFF
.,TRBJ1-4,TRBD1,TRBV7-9,TGTGCCAGCAGCCCTCATCCGGGACAGCTTAATGAAAAACTGTTTTTT,CASSPHPGQLNEKLFF
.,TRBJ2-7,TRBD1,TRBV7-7,TGTGCCAGCAGCGCAGACAGGGCCCACGAGCAGTACTTC,CASSADRAHEQYF